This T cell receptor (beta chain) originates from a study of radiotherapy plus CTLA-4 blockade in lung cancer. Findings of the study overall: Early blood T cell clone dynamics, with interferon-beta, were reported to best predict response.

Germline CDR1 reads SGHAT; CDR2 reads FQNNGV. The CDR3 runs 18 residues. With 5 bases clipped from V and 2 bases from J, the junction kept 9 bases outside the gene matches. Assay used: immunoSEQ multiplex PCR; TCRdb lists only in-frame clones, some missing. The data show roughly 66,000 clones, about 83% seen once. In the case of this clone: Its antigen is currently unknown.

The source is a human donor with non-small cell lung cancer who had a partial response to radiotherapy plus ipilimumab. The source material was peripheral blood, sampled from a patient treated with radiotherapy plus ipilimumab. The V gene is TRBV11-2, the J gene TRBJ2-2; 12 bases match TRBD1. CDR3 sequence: CASSVWGGQGANTGELFF. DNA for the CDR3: TGTGCCAGCAGCGTGTGGGGGGGACAGGGGGCTAACACCGGGGAGCTGTTTTTT.